This T cell receptor (beta chain) was profiled in a study of blood T cell repertoires in COVID-19. The overall study: Researchers got acute and convalescent COVID-19 samples from the United States, Italy and Spain. Sample material is recorded as cDNA or gDNA derived from T cells, B-cell-depleted T cells, or PBMCs.

As processed by the authors: For nucleated cells, counts were estimated from reference gene primer amplification. Some clones are missing from TCRdb's copy, which holds only in-frame ones; the method was immunoSEQ multiplex PCR. That table gives V, J and clone size, and the DNA gave D and trimming. The table includes about 180,000 clones, roughly 85% detected once. Recruitment covered over 20 US areas and drew participants whose ages spanned roughly 18 to 89 years. V was pared by 6 bases and J by 5 bases, with 13 bases between. The CDR3 is made up of 13 amino acids. From germline, CDR1 is MDHEN and CDR2 SYDVKM.

The source is a woman between 18 and 29 years old who had recovered from COVID-19. The sequenced material came from PBMCs or T cells enriched from blood (not recorded which). V and J are TRBV28 and TRBJ1-1, with no clear D. The CDR3 DNA reads TGTGCCAGCAGCGACGTCAGAGGGACTGAAGCTTTCTTT. Its translation is CASSDVRGTEAFF.